This TCR beta chain was captured in a study of cytomegalovirus exposure and HLA in healthy donors. Deletions cut 5 bases from V and 4 bases from J, with 14 bases between. The CDR3 is made up of 14 amino acids. CDR1 and CDR2 from the germline V gene are SEHNR and FQNEAQ (reference sequence). In the PCR, 60 Vbeta and 13 Jbeta primers were used. Only in-frame clones appear in the TCRdb table, and some are missing; sequencing was by immunoSEQ multiplex PCR. This table lists some 55,000 clones. The chain employs TRBV7-9 and TRBJ1-1, with a weak D call TRBD1 (6 bases). Sequencing was done on a sample of PBMCs. This TCR was sampled from a man aged 18 to 29 in good health and CMV-seropositive. In DNA, the CDR3 is TGTGCCAGCAGCCAGGGGAGGGAGGGCACTGAAGCTTTCTTT. Translation: CASSQGREGTEAFF.